This paragraph reports one T cell receptor (beta chain). The sample is drawn from a study of blood T cells in healthy people across ages. A second roughly 6 to 12 cycle PCR used barcoded and J-beta primers. MiXCR, applied by TCRdb to the 5' RACE reads, yields one record per CDR3 protein. The table shows over a million distinct CDR3 sequences, with approximately 39% occurring only once. The CDR3 sequence is 15 residues long. Germline loops: CDR1 MNHEY, CDR2 SMNVEV (reference sequence). Deletions cut 2 bases from V and 7 bases from J, with 17 bases between. This rearrangement joins TRBV27 to TRBJ1-1; no clear D gene. Sequenced input: blood. This clonotype was obtained from a woman in her late teens or twenties in good health. CDR3 nucleotides: TGTGCCAGCAGTTTAAAATCTTTAACCGTTGGTGAAGCTTTCTTT. Translating gives CASSLKSLTVGEAFF.